Each of the 13 T cell receptor beta chains below was sequenced from the same sample in a study of control samples from healthy donors and cancer patients. The assay was immunoSEQ multiplex PCR, and TCRdb's table has in-frame clones only and misses some. Of 150,000 or so clones in the sample, roughly 94% were seen once. Sequenced sample: PBMCs. These receptors were taken from a man between 60 and 70 years old with colorectal cancer.

The V and J genes are TRBV30 and TRBJ1-6; D remains unclear. Germline V gene sequence: CDR1 GTSNPN, CDR2 SVGIG (reference sequence). The ends were cut back, 3 bases at V and 11 bases at J, with 14 bases in the middle. The CDR3 runs to 13 residues. The CDR3 bases are TGTGCCTGGAGACGGGCCGGTCTGACACCCCTCCACTTT. This codes for CAWRRAGLTPLHF.

Notes on this clone: Other DNA sequences in this specimen translate into the identical CDR3. The chain recombines TRBV4-3 with TRBJ1-6; weak D call: TRBD1 (5 bases). The germline V gene has CDR1 LGHNA and CDR2 YSLEER. Between the trimmed V and J ends, which lost 1 base and 9 bases, there was a span of 13 bases. The CDR3 has 15 residues. CDR3 sequence reads: CASSQGIGVVSPLHF. CDR3 bases: TGCGCCAGCAGCCAAGGTATAGGGGTAGTTTCACCCCTCCACTTT.

V and J are TRBV18 and TRBJ1-5; no reliable D call. Trimming took 3 bases from V and 10 from J, leaving 19 bases between them. The CDR3 runs to 15 residues. Germline CDR1 KGHSH, CDR2 LQKENI. CDR3 residues: CASSPRQATFLPQHF. CDR3 nucleotide sequence: TGTGCCAGCTCACCGCGTCAGGCCACTTTCCTCCCCCAGCATTTT.

V gene TRBV12-3 or TRBV12-4 combines with J gene TRBJ2-7; D gene ambiguous. Trimming stripped 6 bases from V and 7 bases from J, with 10 bases between. CDR3 length: 11 residues. The CDR3 bases are TGTGCCAGCAGCGAAGTGGGAGAGCAGTACTTC. Translation: CASSEVGEQYF.

CDR3 amino acids: CASSDRGTGFGEQFF. The DNA of the CDR3 is TGTGCCAGCAGTGACCGAGGGACAGGGTTTGGTGAGCAGTTCTTC. The rearrangement links TRBV6-4 to TRBJ2-1; 9 positions agree with TRBD1. Germline V gene lookup returns CDR1 MRHNA and CDR2 SNTAGT. After removal of 2 bases from V and 9 bases from J, the junction contained 8 bases not matched to a gene. This CDR3 comprises 15 residues.

This clone appeared a few times. The chain links TRBV7-2 to TRBJ2-7, with 11 bases matching TRBD1. The CDR3 sequence is 15 residues long. Germline V gives CDR1 SGHTA, CDR2 FQGNSA. V was clipped by 5 bases and J by 4 bases; unmatched bases: 7. The CDR3 reads CASSAGTGGWYEQYF. CDR3 DNA sequence: TGTGCCAGCAGCGCGGGGACAGGGGGATGGTACGAGCAGTACTTC.

The V gene is TRBV6-6, the J gene TRBJ2-5; D could derive from TRBD1 or TRBD2 (6 bases each). The ends were cut back, 7 bases at V and 5 bases at J, with 11 bases in the middle. Germline CDR1 reads MNHNY; CDR2 reads SVGAGI (reference sequence). There are 12 residues in the CDR3. The CDR3 coding sequence is TGTGCCAGCACCCTAGGGGGGGAGACCCAGTACTTC. This gives the protein CASTLGGETQYF.

The chain joins TRBV18 to TRBJ2-2, with 9 positions matching TRBD1. The CDR3 has 15 residues. The V and J ends lost 3 bases and 5 bases, in that order; junction bases with no gene match: 4. The germline V gene has CDR1 KGHSH and CDR2 LQKENI. The CDR3: CASSPSTGGTGELFF. CDR3 coding DNA: TGTGCCAGCTCACCCTCGACAGGGGGGACCGGGGAGCTGTTTTTT. Filled out from reference TRBV18 and TRBJ2-2, the complete variable domain reads NAGVMQNPRHLVRRRGQEARLRCSPMKGHSHVYWYRQLPEEGLKFMVYLQKENIIDESGMPKERFSAEFPKEGPSILRIQQVVRGDSAAYFCASSPSTGGTGELFFGEGSRLTVL.

This chain uses TRBV19 with TRBJ1-1; the D gene is possibly TRBD1 (6 bases). V lost 9 bases and J lost 7, with 24 bases in between. The length of the CDR3 is 15 residues. The germline CDR1 and CDR2 sequences are LNHDA and SQIVND (reference sequence). CDR3 in DNA: TGTGCCAGCCACCATCCGGGGGCGGGGGCCATTGAAGCTTTCTTT. It is translated as CASHHPGAGAIEAFF.

The CDR3 nucleotides are TGTGCCAGCAGTGTAGGGCAGGGCAACGCTGAGACCCAGTACTTC. This encodes CASSVGQGNAETQYF. The V call is TRBV2, the J call TRBJ2-5; possibly TRBD1 for D (5 bases). The CDR3 sequence is 15 residues long. Germline V CDR1 and CDR2: SNHLY, FYNNEI. Trimming pared 4 bases from V and 5 bases from J, leaving 17 bases between.

The rearrangement links TRBV4-1 to TRBJ1-2; D remains unclear. The germline V gene encodes CDR1 MGHRA and CDR2 YSYEKL. The ends were cut back, 0 bases at V and 7 bases at J, with 18 bases in the middle. The CDR3 is 16 amino acids. This chain's CDR3 is CASSQDGSGRSGGYTF. Here the CDR3 DNA reads TGCGCCAGCAGCCAAGACGGGTCCGGGAGATCAGGTGGCTACACCTTC.

The chain carries TRBV7-9 and TRBJ1-2, with 7 bases fitting TRBD1. This CDR3 region has 16 residues. The germline gives CDR1 SEHNR, CDR2 FQNEAQ (reference sequence). V shed 5 bases, J shed 4 bases, and the junction held 13 bases outside the gene matches. The DNA for the CDR3 is TGTGCCAGCAGCCGACCCCGACAGGGCAAGGTCTATGGCTACACCTTC. This codes for CASSRPRQGKVYGYTF.

The genes are TRBV2 and TRBJ1-4, with D unresolved. The CDR3 extends over 15 amino acids. Germline V lookup: CDR1 SNHLY, CDR2 FYNNEI. The ends were cut back, 1 base at V and 4 bases at J, with 10 bases in the middle. The CDR3 region has the DNA TGTGCCAGCAGTGAAGAAGGCAGTATTAATGAAAAACTGTTTTTT. Its protein product is CASSEEGSINEKLFF.